These T cell receptor beta chains were read from a single sample in a study of shared clonotypes between healthy human individuals. Profiling relied on immunoSEQ multiplex PCR, and the TCRdb table lists in-frame clones only, not all of them. Among hundreds of thousands of clones listed, roughly 77% were seen once. Sequencing was carried out using PBMCs. The receptors here all came from a woman in her thirties or forties in good health. Some clones in this sample may be carry-over from other donors' samples. Both conserved end residues are part of each CDR3. A D gene is named only where the DNA matches it firmly. A row's size may be missing; if present it is once, few, many or a size class.

V gene	J gene	D gene	clone size	CDR3 DNA	CDR3 protein
TRBV2	TRBJ2-3	.	few	TGTGCCAGCAGTGTTGTGGCGGCCGGGGATACGCAGTATTTT	CASSVVAAGDTQYF
TRBV28	TRBJ1-2	.	few	TGTGCCAGCAGCACACAGGCCTTTCTTGACTATGGCTACACCTTC	CASSTQAFLDYGYTF
TRBV11-2	TRBJ2-5	.	.	TGTGCCAGCAGCTTAAGTTCCGCAGGGCAGGAGACCCAGTACTTC	CASSLSSAGQETQYF
TRBV19	TRBJ2-7	TRBD2	once	TGTGCCAGTAGTATAGGGCTCGGCGGGAGCTCCTACGAGCAGTACTTC	CASSIGLGGSSYEQYF
TRBV4-2	TRBJ2-3	TRBD2	.	TGTGCCAGCAGCCCCGGGACTAGGCTGGATACGCAGTATTTT	CASSPGTRLDTQYF
TRBV4-2	TRBJ2-7	TRBD1	.	TGTGCCAGCAGCCAAGAAGGGACAGGGTCCTACGAGCAGTACTTC	CASSQEGTGSYEQYF
TRBV7-9	TRBJ1-3	.	once	TGTGCCAGCAGGACTTCTTCTGGAAACACCATATATTTT	CASRTSSGNTIYF
TRBV28	TRBJ2-3	TRBD1	.	TGTGCCAGCAGCTCGATCGGACAGGCTACGATACGAGGGCAGTATTTT	CASSSIGQATIRGQYF
TRBV5-8	TRBJ1-2	.	few	TGTGCCAGCAGCTTGGCACGCGGGACGGCAGGCTATGGCTACACCTTC	CASSLARGTAGYGYTF
TRBV4-2	TRBJ2-1	.	few	TGTGCCAGCAGCCAAGATTCCTGGACGTACAATGAGCAGTTCTTC	CASSQDSWTYNEQFF
TRBV29-1	TRBJ2-6	.	.	TGCAGCGTTGCAGGGTCGGGGGCCAACGTCCTGACTTTC	CSVAGSGANVLTF
TRBV7-3	TRBJ2-5	TRBD1	once	TGTGCCAGCAGCTCGGGGACAGGGGGCGAAGAGACCCAGTACTTC	CASSSGTGGEETQYF
TRBV28	TRBJ2-5	TRBD1	.	TGTGCCAGCAGTTTCTCCGGCCTGGACAGGTACCAAGAGACCCAGTACTTC	CASSFSGLDRYQETQYF
TRBV19	TRBJ2-5	.	.	TGTGCCAGTAGGGACAGCCGGTCCCAAGAGACCCAGTACTTC	CASRDSRSQETQYF
TRBV2	TRBJ2-5	TRBD2	.	TGTGCCAGCAGTGGACTAGCGGGCCAAGAGACCCAGTACTTC	CASSGLAGQETQYF
TRBV10-3	TRBJ1-1	TRBD1	.	TGTGCCGTTAGACAGGGTTTGGACACTGAAGCTTTCTTT	CAVRQGLDTEAFF
TRBV10-3	TRBJ1-5	.	.	TGTGCCATCAGTGTCAGGCGAGGGATAGATCACAATCAGCCCCAGCATTTT	CAISVRRGIDHNQPQHF
TRBV5-1	TRBJ2-7	.	.	TGCGCCAGCAGCTTGGGGAGGGGGACAGGGACTAGGTCTTACGAGCAGTACTTC	CASSLGRGTGTRSYEQYF
TRBV15	TRBJ2-7	.	.	TGTGCCACCAGCAGAGATTTCGGACAGCAGTACTTC	CATSRDFGQQYF
TRBV2	TRBJ2-2	.	.	TGTGCCACCCAGGGACGAGAAACCGGGGAGCTGTTTTTT	CATQGRETGELFF
TRBV28	TRBJ2-7	TRBD1	.	TGTGCCAGCAGTTCGCCGGGACAGACCTACGAGCAGTACTTC	CASSSPGQTYEQYF
TRBV6-5	TRBJ1-5	TRBD1	.	TGTGCCAGCAGTCGAGGCGCAGGGGGCAGTCAGCCCCAGCATTTT	CASSRGAGGSQPQHF
TRBV6-4	TRBJ2-1	.	many	TGTGCCAGCAGTGAGGGTCCAAATGAACCCTACAATGAGCAGTTCTTC	CASSEGPNEPYNEQFF
TRBV9	TRBJ2-5	TRBD2	.	TGTGCCAGCAGCATTACTAGCGGGAGGTCAGAGACCCAGTACTTC	CASSITSGRSETQYF